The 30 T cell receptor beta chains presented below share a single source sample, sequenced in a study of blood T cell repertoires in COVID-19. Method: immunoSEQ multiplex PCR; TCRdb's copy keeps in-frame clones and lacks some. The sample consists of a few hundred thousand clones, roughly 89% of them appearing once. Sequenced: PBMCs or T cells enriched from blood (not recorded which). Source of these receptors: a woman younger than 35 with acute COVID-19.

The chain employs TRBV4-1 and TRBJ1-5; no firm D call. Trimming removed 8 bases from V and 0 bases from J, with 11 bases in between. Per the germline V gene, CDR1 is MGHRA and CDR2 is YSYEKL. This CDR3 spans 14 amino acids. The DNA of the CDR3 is TGCGCCAGCCAAAAACAAATTAGCAATCAGCCCCAGCATTTT. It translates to CASQKQISNQPQHF.

The CDR3 reads CASSEWEREGQYF. Written as DNA, the CDR3 is TGTGCCAGCAGTGAATGGGAGCGGGAGGGCCAGTACTTC. The chain has TRBV6-1 and TRBJ2-4; TRBD2 agrees at 10 bases. Trimming at V came to 2 bases and at J to 13 bases, leaving 5 bases not matched to a gene. Germline assignment: CDR1 MNHNS and CDR2 SASEGT. The CDR3 length is 13 residues.

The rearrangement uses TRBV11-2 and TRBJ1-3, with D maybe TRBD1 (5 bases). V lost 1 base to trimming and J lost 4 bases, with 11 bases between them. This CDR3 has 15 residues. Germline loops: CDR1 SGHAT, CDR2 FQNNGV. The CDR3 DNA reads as TGTGCCAGCAGCTTAGCTTTCACAGGAGGAAACACCATATATTTT. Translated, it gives CASSLAFTGGNTIYF. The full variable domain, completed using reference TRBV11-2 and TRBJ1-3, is EAGVAQSPRYKIIEKRQSVAFWCNPISGHATLYWYQQILGQGPKLLIQFQNNGVVDDSQLPKDRFSAERLKGVDSTLKIQPAKLEDSAVYLCASSLAFTGGNTIYFGEGSWLTVV.

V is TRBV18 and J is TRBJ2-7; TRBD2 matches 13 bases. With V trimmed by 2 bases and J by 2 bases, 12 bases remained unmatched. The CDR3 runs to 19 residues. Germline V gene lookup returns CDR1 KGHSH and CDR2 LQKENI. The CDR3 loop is CASSPTGWPLAGGPYEQYF. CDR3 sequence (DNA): TGTGCCAGCTCACCAACCGGGTGGCCACTAGCGGGAGGGCCCTACGAGCAGTACTTC.

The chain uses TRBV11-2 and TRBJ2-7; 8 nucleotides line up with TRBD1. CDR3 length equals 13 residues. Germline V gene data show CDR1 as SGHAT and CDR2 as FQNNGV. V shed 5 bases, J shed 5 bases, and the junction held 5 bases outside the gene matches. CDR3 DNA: TGTGCCAGCAGCCGACAGGGGTGGAACGAGCAGTACTTC. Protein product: CASSRQGWNEQYF.

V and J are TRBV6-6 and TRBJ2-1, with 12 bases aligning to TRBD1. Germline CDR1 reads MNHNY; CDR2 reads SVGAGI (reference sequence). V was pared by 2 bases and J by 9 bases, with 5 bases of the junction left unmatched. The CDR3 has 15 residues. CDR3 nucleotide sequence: TGTGCCAGCAGTTACACCGGGACAGGGGGCAGTGAGCAGTTCTTC. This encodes CASSYTGTGGSEQFF.

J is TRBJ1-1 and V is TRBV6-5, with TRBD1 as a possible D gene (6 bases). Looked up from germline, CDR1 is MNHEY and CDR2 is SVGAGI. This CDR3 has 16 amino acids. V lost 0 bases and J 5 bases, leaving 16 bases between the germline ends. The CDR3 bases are TGTGCCAGCAGTTACTCGGCGTTAGGGGGGGAAACTGAAGCTTTCTTT. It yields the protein CASSYSALGGETEAFF.

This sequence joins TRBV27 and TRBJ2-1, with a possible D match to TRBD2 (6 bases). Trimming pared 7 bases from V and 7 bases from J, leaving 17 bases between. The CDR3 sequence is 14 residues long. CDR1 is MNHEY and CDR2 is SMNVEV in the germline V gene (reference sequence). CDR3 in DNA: TGTGCCAGCACGGATCCGGGAGATAGGAATGAGCAGTTCTTC. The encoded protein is CASTDPGDRNEQFF.

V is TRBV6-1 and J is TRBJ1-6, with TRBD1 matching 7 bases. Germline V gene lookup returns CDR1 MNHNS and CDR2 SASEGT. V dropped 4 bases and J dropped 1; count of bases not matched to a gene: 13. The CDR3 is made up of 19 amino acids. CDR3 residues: CASSVQRRQGGSYNSPLHF. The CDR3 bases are TGTGCCAGCAGTGTACAGCGCCGACAGGGTGGATCCTATAATTCACCCCTCCACTTT.

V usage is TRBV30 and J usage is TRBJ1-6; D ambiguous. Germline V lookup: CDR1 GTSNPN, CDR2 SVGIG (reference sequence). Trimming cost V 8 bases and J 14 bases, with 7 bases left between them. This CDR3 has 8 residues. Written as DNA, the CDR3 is TGTGCCCGAACGGCCCTCCACTTT. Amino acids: CARTALHF.

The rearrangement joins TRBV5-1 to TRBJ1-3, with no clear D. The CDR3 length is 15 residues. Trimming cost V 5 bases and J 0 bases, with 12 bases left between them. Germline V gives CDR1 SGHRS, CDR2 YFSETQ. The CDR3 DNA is TGCGCCAGCAGACTCACAGCGGGCTCTGGAAACACCATATATTTT. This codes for CASRLTAGSGNTIYF. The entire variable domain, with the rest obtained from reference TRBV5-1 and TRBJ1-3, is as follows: KAGVTQTPRYLIKTRGQQVTLSCSPISGHRSVSWYQQTPGQGLQFLFEYFSETQRNKGNFPGRFSGRQFSNSRSEMNVSTLELGDSALYLCASRLTAGSGNTIYFGEGSWLTVV.

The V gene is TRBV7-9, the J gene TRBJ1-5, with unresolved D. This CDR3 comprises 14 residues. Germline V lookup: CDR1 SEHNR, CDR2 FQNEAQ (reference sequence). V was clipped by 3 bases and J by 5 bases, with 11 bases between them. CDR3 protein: CASSLEGSDQPQHF. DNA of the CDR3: TGTGCCAGCAGCTTGGAGGGATCGGATCAGCCCCAGCATTTT.

CDR3 amino acids: CASTSHPGGSLTDTQYF. CDR3 nucleotides: TGTGCCAGTACCTCCCACCCGGGGGGGAGTCTCACAGATACGCAGTATTTT. The chain carries TRBV19 and TRBJ2-3; 8 nucleotides line up with TRBD2. The CDR3 is 17 amino acids. V lost 7 bases, J lost 2 bases, and 14 bases stayed unmatched. Germline CDR1 LNHDA, CDR2 SQIVND (reference sequence).

DNA of the CDR3: TGTGCCAGCAGCTTGGGGTTCCGGCTTCAGGGATCTGGCGAGCAGTACTTC. Protein sequence: CASSLGFRLQGSGEQYF. The V gene is TRBV7-2, the J gene TRBJ2-7; a possible D gene is TRBD1 (5 bases). Germline V gives CDR1 SGHTA, CDR2 FQGNSA. V was cut by 3 bases and J by 6 bases, with 24 bases left in between. CDR3 length equals 17 residues. The full variable domain, with the rest looked up from reference TRBV7-2 and TRBJ2-7, is GAGVSQSPSNKVTEKGKDVELRCDPISGHTALYWYRQSLGQGLEFLIYFQGNSAPDKSGLPSDRFSAERTGGSVSTLTIQRTQQEDSAVYLCASSLGFRLQGSGEQYFGPGTRLTVT.

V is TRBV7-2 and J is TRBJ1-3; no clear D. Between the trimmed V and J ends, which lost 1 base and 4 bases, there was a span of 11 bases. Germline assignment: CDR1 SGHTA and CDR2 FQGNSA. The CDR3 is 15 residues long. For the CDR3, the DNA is TGTGCCAGCAGCTTAGATGGCTTCCCAGGAAACACCATATATTTT. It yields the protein CASSLDGFPGNTIYF.

This CDR3 is CASRGRGNYGYTF. CDR3 DNA: TGTGCCAGCAGGGGGCGGGGGAACTATGGCTACACCTTC. This rearrangement joins TRBV28 to TRBJ1-2, with D possibly TRBD1 on 5 matching bases. CDR3 length equals 13 residues. Looked up from germline, CDR1 is MDHEN and CDR2 is SYDVKM. The germline V and J ends were trimmed by 6 bases and 2 bases, with 10 bases remaining between them.

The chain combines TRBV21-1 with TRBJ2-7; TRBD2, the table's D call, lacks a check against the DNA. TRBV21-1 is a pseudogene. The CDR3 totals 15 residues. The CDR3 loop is CASSKMGRGAHEQYF. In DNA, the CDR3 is TGTGCCAGCAGCAAAATGGGTCGCGGGGCTCACGAGCAGTACTTC.

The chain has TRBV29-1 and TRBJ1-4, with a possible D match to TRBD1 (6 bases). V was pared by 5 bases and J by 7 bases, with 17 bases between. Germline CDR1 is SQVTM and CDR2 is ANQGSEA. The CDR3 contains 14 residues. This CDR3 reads CSVSQGLRSEKLFF. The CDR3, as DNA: TGCAGCGTTTCGCAGGGGTTGAGAAGTGAAAAACTGTTTTTT.

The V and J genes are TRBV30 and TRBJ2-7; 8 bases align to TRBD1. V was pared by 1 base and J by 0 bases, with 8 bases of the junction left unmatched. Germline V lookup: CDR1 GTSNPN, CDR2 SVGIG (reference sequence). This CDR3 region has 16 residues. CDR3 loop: CAWSASLRGHSYEQYF. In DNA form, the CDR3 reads TGTGCCTGGAGTGCTTCCCTCAGGGGGCACTCCTACGAGCAGTACTTC.

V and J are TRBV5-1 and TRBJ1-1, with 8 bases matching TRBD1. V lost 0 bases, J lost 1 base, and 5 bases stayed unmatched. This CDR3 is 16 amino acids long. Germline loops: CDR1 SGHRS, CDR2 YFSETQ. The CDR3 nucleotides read TGCGCCAGCAGCTTGGCCGAGACAGGGGCGAACACTGAAGCTTTCTTT. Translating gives CASSLAETGANTEAFF.

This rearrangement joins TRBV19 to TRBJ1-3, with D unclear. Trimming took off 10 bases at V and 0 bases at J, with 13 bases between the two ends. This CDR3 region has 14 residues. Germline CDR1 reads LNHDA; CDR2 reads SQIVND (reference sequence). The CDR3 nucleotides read TGTGCCACATCTAAACCGGGCTCTGGAAACACCATATATTTT. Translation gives CATSKPGSGNTIYF.

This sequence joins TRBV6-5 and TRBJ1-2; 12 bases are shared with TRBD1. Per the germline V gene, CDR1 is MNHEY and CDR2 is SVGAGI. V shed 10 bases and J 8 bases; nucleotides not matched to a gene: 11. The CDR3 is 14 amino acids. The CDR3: CAIKRGQGATGYTF. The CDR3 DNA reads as TGTGCCATCAAAAGGGGACAGGGGGCGACCGGCTACACCTTC.

The CDR3: CASSFGATGTASSYNEQFF. The DNA for the CDR3 is TGTGCCAGCAGCTTTGGTGCCACAGGGACAGCCAGCTCCTACAATGAGCAGTTCTTC. The rearrangement uses TRBV13 and TRBJ2-1; TRBD1 agrees at 7 bases. Germline V CDR1 and CDR2: PRHDT, FYEKMQ (reference sequence). This CDR3 contains 19 residues. V gave up 3 bases and J gave up 0 bases; unmatched junction bases: 14.

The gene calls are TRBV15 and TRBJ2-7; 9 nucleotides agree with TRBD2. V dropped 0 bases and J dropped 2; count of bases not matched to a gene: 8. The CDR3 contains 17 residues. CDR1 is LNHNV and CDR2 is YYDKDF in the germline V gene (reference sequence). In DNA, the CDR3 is TGTGCCACCAGCAGAGACGGGATAAGCGGGAGGACCTACGAGCAGTACTTC. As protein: CATSRDGISGRTYEQYF.

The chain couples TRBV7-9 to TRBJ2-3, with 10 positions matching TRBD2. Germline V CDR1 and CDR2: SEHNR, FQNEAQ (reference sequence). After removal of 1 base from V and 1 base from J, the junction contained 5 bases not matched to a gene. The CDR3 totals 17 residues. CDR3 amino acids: CASSLGLAGVGTDTQYF. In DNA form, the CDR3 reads TGTGCCAGCAGCTTAGGCCTAGCGGGAGTTGGCACAGATACGCAGTATTTT.

Here the CDR3 reads CASSDTGAHSPLHF. The DNA for the CDR3 is TGTGCCAGCAGCGATACAGGGGCGCATTCACCCCTCCACTTT. The gene calls are TRBV27 and TRBJ1-6; 7 bases match TRBD1. The CDR3 covers 14 residues. The V segment lost 6 bases and the J segment 8 bases; nucleotides outside the gene matches: 7. Per germline, CDR1 MNHEY and CDR2 SMNVEV (reference sequence).

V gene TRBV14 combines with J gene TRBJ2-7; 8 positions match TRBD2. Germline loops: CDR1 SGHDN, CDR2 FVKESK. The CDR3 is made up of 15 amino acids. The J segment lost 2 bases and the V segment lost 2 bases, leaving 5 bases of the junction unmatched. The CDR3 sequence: CASSQRREVTYEQYF. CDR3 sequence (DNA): TGTGCCAGCAGCCAAAGGCGGGAGGTTACCTACGAGCAGTACTTC.

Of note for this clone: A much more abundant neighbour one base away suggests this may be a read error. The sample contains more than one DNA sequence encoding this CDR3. CDR3 region: CASSRQGAYEQYF. CDR3 bases: TGTGCCAGCAGCCGACAGGGAGCCTACGAGCAGTACTTC. The J gene is TRBJ2-7, the V gene TRBV2, with 7 bases matching TRBD1. The V gene end was trimmed by 6 bases and the J gene end by 2 bases; junction bases not matched to a gene: 4. The germline V gene has CDR1 SNHLY and CDR2 FYNNEI. This CDR3 is 13 amino acids long.

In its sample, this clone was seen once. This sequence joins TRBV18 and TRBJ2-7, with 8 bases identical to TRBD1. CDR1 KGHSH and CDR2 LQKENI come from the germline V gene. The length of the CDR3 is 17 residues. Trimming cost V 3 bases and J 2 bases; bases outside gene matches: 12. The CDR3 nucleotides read TGTGCCAGCTCACCCGACAGACTAAGGACAGGGACCTACGAGCAGTACTTC. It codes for CASSPDRLRTGTYEQYF. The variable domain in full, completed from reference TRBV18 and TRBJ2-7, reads NAGVMQNPRHLVRRRGQEARLRCSPMKGHSHVYWYRQLPEEGLKFMVYLQKENIIDESGMPKERFSAEFPKEGPSILRIQQVVRGDSAAYFCASSPDRLRTGTYEQYFGPGTRLTVT.

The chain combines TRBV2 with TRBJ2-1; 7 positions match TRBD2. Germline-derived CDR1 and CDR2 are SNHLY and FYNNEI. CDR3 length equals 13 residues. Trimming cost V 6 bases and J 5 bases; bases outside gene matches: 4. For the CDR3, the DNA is TGTGCCAGCAGCAGGACTAGAAACAATGAGCAGTTCTTC. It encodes CASSRTRNNEQFF.